This TCR beta chain was captured by sequencing in a study of blood T cell repertoires in COVID-19. About the study: The samples span acute and convalescent COVID-19 from the United States, Italy and Spain. PBMCs, B-cell-depleted T cells, or T cells provided the cDNA or gDNA that made up the material.

Produced via immunoSEQ multiplex PCR; TCRdb's table is partial and in-frame only. The sample includes roughly 150,000 clones, 78% of them seen just once. The CDR3 covers 15 residues. Germline CDR1 reads WSHSY; CDR2 reads SAAADI. After removal of 6 bases from V and 2 bases from J, the junction contained 9 bases not matched to a gene. Specimen: peripheral blood. This TCR derives from an elderly woman with acute or convalescent COVID-19. The chain carries TRBV10-2 and TRBJ2-7, with 8 positions matching TRBD2. The CDR3, as DNA: TGCGCCAGCAGGGAAACTAGCGGAGTAACCTACGAGCAGTACTTC. Translating it yields CASRETSGVTYEQYF.